The present entry profiles one T cell receptor beta chain with its context. The sample holds many counts of this clonotype. Its binding antigen is unknown. No base quality information exists; no much larger clone differs at one position. Trimming removed 11 bases from V and 3 bases from J; the gene matches leave 8 bases unexplained. Sequences LGHDT (CDR1) and YNNKEL (CDR2) are obtained from the germline V gene (reference sequence). CDR3 length: 13 amino acids, cysteine to phenylalanine. Only CDR3 DNA remains: 39 bases, in frame from the first base. The sample comes from a study of Graves' ophthalmopathy and Graves' hyperthyroidism (dated by TCRdb to the late 2010s). In the study overall: Peripheral blood was collected before any treatment was given, at the time of initial diagnosis. An independent validation cohort comprised some 19 hyperthyroidism patients and over 15 patients who later progressed from hyperthyroidism to ophthalmopathy. For training and testing, the 80 to 100 patients in the discovery cohort were randomly divided in a 7:3 ratio. In total, around 140 blood samples were TCR-sequenced: 40 to 45 ophthalmopathy, some 80 hyperthyroidism and about 17 hyperthyroidism-to-ophthalmopathy patients. To tell Graves' ophthalmopathy apart from Graves' hyperthyroidism, and to predict which patients would progress to ophthalmopathy, the study relied on TCR beta repertoire signatures. To explore V-J signatures that distinguish ophthalmopathy from hyperthyroidism, a discovery set of about a hundred patients was enrolled, made up of 43 with ophthalmopathy and some 56 with stable hyperthyroidism. Following sample collection, hyperthyroidism patients were given methimazole at a starting dose of 30 mg daily, and ophthalmopathy patients were given high-dose intravenous methylprednisolone. In over 5 hyperthyroidism patients, the T-cell repertoire of thyroid tissue was compared with the T-cell repertoire of blood.

Findings and caveats that apply to the study as a whole: In validation, the model predicted ophthalmopathy progression with about 64% sensitivity and approximately 72% specificity; some 13 predicted patients were CT-confirmed with GO in a median of 6.5 months. Ophthalmopathy was separated from stable hyperthyroidism by the 13-signature model with about 89% sensitivity and 81% to 84% specificity in cross-validation and with 80%/75% in the test set. Most of the expanded thyroid clonotypes with a frequency above 0.001 were also detected in blood, and it was suggested that the thyroid immune response may be reflected by blood repertoires. No statistical method was used to set the sample size in advance, and the investigators knew which group each participant was assigned to.

For repertoire sequencing, TCR beta CDR3 regions were amplified from RNA transcripts. The first round of RT-PCR was done with HTBI primers and the Qiagen OneStep RT-PCR kit, and was followed by a second round of multiplex PCR, then size selection and purification. The libraries underwent paired-end sequencing with 100 bp reads on an Illumina HiSeq2000. Processing in the source paper ran as follows. SOAPnuke was used to process the reads, removing any read that contained adapters or uncalled bases, had a mean Phred below 15, or lacked an exact match to the constant primer or identifier. COPE v1.2.5 was used to merge high-quality paired reads. Unique nucleotide sequences were defined as clonotypes and aligned to IMGT TRB V, D and J references using MiTCR v1.1. The analysis was limited to V-J combinations with a frequency above 0.0001, which together covered 98% to 99.2% of repertoires. For each V-J combination, a TCR clonal expansion and chaos score was defined as F50 clonal expansion divided by the chaos observed in the TCRdist matrix. Welch's t-statistics and random forest were used to narrow the features down to about twelve V-J combinations, which were then fed into a naive Bayes classifier. The Morisita-Horn index was used to measure how similar the thyroid and blood repertoires were. TCRdb's own reprocessing of the public reads used fastp at Q25 and MiXCR and kept productive beta chains. Every distinct CDR3 protein forms one entry, paired with its most common genes and DNA. The V and J calls and clone size are TCRdb's, not the authors'. The sample table holds a few hundred thousand distinct CDR3 sequences, of which approximately 21% were seen once. The ten most abundant clones make up under 3% of the sample.

A patient counted as having stable hyperthyroidism if there was no progression to ophthalmopathy within 18 months of follow-up. Hyperthyroidism patients were newly diagnosed, were aged 18 to 65 years, and had a disease duration under 2 months. Patients with other autoimmune diseases, uncontrolled infections, pregnancy or lactation were excluded. Clinical symptoms, serum thyroxine, TRAb, thyroid ultrasound and orbital computed tomography were used for diagnosis. Using Ficoll-Paque density gradient centrifugation, PBMCs were isolated from about 9.2 ml of fresh peripheral blood. Total RNA was extracted using Trizol reagent, and RNA quality was checked on an Agilent 2100 Bioanalyzer.

The sample comprised peripheral blood. The chain is encoded by TRBV3-1 joined to TRBJ2-7; 9 junctional bases match TRBD1. The origin of this receptor is a woman in her late teens or twenties with stable Graves' hyperthyroidism. Donor details come from another sample of the same person, matched by shared clones. The nucleotides are TGTGCCCCTCAGGGACAGGGTTTCTACGAGCAGTACTTC. This gives the protein CAPQGQGFYEQYF.